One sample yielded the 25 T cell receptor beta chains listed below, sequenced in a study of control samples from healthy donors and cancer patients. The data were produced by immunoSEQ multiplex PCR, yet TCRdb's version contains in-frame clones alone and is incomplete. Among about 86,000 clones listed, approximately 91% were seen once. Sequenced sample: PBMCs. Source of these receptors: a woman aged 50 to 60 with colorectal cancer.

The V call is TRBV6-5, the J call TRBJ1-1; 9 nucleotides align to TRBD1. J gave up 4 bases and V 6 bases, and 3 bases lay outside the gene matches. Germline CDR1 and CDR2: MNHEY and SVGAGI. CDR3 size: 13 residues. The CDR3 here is CASRQGAFTEAFF. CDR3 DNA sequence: TGTGCCAGCAGACAGGGGGCGTTCACTGAAGCTTTCTTT.

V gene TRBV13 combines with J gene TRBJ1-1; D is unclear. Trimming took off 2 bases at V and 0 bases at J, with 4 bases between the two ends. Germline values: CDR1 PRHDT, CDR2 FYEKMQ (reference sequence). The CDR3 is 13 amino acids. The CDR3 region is CASSLMVNTEAFF. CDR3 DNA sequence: TGTGCCAGCAGCTTAATGGTGAACACTGAAGCTTTCTTT.

The CDR3 sequence is CASSSRSADSYEQYV. The CDR3 coding sequence is TGTGCCAGCAGCTCAAGGTCTGCGGATTCCTACGAGCAGTACGTC. V usage is TRBV5-6 and J usage is TRBJ2-7; no clear D. The CDR3 covers 15 residues. Per germline, CDR1 SGHDT and CDR2 YYEEEE. The V and J ends lost 3 bases and 1 base respectively, with 14 bases between them.

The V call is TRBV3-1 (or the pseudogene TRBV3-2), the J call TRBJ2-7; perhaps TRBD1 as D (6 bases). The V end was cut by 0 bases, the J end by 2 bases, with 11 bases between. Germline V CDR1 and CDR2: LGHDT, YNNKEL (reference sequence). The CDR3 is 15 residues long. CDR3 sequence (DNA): TGTGCCAGCAGCCAAGATTCGTCAGGGGCCTACGAGCAGTACGTC. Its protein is CASSQDSSGAYEQYV.

This CDR3 is CASSQGYSTDVNTEAFF. DNA for the CDR3: TGCGCCAGCAGCCAAGGGTATTCGACAGATGTAAACACTGAAGCTTTCTTT. The V gene is TRBV4-3, the J gene TRBJ1-1; possibly TRBD1 for D (5 bases). V shed 1 base and J shed 2 bases, with 17 bases lying between them. Per germline, CDR1 LGHNA and CDR2 YSLEER. This CDR3 contains 17 residues.

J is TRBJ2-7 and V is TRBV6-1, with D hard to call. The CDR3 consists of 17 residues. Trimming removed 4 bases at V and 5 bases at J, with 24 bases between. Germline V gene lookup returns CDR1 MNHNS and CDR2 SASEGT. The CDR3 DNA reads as TGTGCCAGCAGTGCACGCTGGACGGCTCCCTCTCCTAACGAGCAGTACGTC. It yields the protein CASSARWTAPSPNEQYV.

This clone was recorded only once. The CDR3 protein is CASSLARTDEQYV. Here the CDR3 DNA reads TGTGCCAGCAGCTTAGCGAGGACAGACGAGCAGTACGTC. The rearrangement links TRBV7-2 to TRBJ2-7; the D gene is possibly TRBD1 (6 bases). The CDR3 spans 13 residues. CDR1 SGHTA and CDR2 FQGNSA come from the germline V gene. The V and J ends lost 0 bases and 5 bases respectively, with 8 bases between them.

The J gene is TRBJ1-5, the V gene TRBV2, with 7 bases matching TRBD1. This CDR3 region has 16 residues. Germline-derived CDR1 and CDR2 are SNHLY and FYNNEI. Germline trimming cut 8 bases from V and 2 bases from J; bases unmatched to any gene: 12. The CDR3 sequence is CASRHYDRDGNQPQHF. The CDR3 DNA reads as TGTGCCAGCCGTCATTACGACAGGGACGGCAATCAGCCCCAGCATTTT.

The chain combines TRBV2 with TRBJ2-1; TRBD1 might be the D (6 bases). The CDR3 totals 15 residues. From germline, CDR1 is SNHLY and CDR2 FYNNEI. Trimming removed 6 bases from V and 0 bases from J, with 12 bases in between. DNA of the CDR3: TGTGCCAGCAGCTACAGGGCCCTCTCCTACAATGAGCAGTTCTTC. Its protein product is CASSYRALSYNEQFF.

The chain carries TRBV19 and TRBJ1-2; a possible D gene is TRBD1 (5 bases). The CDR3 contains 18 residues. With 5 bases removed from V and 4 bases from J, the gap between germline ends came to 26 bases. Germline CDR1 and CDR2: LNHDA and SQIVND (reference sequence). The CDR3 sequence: CASSHPAGQLSVGYGYTF. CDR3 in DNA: TGTGCCAGTAGTCATCCGGCCGGACAACTAAGTGTTGGCTATGGCTACACCTTC.

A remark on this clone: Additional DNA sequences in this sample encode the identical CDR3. The CDR3 DNA is TGTGCCAGCAGCGTAGATCAGATGAACACTGAAGCTTTCTTT. Residues: CASSVDQMNTEAFF. The chain combines TRBV9 with TRBJ1-1; D gene ambiguous. Trimming took off 0 bases at V and 0 bases at J, with 6 bases between the two ends. This CDR3 has 14 residues. In germline, CDR1 is SGDLS, CDR2 YYNGEE.

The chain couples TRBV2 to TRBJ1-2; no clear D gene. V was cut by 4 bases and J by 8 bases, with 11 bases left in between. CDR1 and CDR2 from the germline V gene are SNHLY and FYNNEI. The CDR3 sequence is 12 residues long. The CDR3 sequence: CASSVTSWGYTF. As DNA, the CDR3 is TGTGCCAGCAGTGTGACCTCGTGGGGCTACACCTTC.

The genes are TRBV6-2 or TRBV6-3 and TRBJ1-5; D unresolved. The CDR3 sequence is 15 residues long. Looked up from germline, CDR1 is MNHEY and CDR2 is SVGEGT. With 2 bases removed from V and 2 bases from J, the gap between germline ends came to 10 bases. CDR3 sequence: CASSYEGLGNQPQHF. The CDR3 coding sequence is TGTGCCAGCAGTTACGAGGGCCTCGGCAATCAGCCCCAGCATTTT.

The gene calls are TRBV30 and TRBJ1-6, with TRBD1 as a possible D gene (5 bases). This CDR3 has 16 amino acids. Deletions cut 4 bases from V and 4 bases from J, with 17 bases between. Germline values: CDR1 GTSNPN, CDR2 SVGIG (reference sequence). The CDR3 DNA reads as TGTGCCTGGACCAGGCCCGGGACGGGTTATAATTCACCCCTCCACTTT. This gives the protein CAWTRPGTGYNSPLHF.

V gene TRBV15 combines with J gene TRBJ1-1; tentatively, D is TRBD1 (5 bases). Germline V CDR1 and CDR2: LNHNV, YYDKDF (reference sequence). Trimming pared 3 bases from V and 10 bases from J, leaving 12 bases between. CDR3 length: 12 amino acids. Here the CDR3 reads CATSSPRAGAFF. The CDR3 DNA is TGTGCCACCAGCAGCCCCAGGGCCGGAGCTTTCTTT.

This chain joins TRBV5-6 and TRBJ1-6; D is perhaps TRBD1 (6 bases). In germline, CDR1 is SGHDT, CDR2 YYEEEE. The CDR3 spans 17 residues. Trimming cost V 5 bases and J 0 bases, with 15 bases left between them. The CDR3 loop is CASRRDGTSSYNSPLHF. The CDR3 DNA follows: TGTGCCAGCAGAAGGGACGGGACAAGCTCCTATAATTCACCCCTCCACTTT.

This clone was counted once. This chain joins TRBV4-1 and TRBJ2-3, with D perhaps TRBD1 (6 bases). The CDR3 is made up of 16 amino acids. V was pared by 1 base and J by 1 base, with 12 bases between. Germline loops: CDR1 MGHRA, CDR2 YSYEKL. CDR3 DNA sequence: TGCGCCAGCAGCCAAGGTCAGGGGTTTGGCACAGATACGCAGTATTTT. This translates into CASSQGQGFGTDTQYF.

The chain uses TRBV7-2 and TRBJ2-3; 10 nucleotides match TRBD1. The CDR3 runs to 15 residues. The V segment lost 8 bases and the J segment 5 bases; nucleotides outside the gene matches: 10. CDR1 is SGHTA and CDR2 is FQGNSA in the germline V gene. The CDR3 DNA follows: TGTGCCAGCCGAGCGGACAGGGGGGCCCTAGATACGCAGTATTTT. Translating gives CASRADRGALDTQYF.

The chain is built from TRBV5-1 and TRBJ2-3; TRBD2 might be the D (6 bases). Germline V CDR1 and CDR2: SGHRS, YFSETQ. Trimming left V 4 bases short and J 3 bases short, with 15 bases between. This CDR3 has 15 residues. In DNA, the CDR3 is TGCGCCAGCAGCCTTTTAGGACTAACTACAGATACGCAGTATTTT. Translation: CASSLLGLTTDTQYF.

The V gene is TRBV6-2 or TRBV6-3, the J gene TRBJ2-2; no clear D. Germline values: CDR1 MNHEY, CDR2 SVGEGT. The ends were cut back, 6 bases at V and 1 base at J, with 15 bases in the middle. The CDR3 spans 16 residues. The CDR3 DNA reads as TGTGCCAGCAGCCCTCTCGGACGAAAGAACACCGGGGAGCTGTTTTTT. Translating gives CASSPLGRKNTGELFF.

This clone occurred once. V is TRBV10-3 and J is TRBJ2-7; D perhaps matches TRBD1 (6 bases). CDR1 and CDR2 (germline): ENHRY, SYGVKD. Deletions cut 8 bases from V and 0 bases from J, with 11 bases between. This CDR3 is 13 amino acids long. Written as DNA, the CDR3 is TGTGCCATCGCGACAGGAAGCTCCTACGAGCAGTACGTC. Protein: CAIATGSSYEQYV.

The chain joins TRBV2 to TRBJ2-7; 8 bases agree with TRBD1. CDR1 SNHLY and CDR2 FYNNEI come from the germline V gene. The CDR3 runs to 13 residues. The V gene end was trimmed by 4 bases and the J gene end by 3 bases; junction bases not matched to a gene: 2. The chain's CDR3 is CASSGQGRYEQYV. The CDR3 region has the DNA TGTGCCAGCAGTGGACAGGGGCGCTACGAGCAGTACGTC.

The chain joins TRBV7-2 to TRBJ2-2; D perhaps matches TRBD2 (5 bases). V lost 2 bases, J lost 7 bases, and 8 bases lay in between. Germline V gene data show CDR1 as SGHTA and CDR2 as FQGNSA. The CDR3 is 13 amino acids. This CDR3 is CASSLPGNGELFF. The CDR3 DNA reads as TGTGCCAGCAGCTTACCCGGGAACGGGGAGCTGTTTTTT.

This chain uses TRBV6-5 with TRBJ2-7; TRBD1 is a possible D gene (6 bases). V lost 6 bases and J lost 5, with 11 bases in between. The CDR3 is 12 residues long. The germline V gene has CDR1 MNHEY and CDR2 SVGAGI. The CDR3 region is CASRYRDHEQYV. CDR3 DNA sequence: TGTGCCAGCAGATACAGGGACCACGAGCAGTACGTC.

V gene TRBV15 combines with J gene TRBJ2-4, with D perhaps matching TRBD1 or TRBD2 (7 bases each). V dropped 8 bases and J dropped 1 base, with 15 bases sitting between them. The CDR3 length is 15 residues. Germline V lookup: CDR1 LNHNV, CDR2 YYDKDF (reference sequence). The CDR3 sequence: CATSQGGVAKNIQYF. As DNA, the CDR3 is TGTGCCACCTCCCAGGGGGGGGTGGCCAAAAACATTCAGTACTTC.